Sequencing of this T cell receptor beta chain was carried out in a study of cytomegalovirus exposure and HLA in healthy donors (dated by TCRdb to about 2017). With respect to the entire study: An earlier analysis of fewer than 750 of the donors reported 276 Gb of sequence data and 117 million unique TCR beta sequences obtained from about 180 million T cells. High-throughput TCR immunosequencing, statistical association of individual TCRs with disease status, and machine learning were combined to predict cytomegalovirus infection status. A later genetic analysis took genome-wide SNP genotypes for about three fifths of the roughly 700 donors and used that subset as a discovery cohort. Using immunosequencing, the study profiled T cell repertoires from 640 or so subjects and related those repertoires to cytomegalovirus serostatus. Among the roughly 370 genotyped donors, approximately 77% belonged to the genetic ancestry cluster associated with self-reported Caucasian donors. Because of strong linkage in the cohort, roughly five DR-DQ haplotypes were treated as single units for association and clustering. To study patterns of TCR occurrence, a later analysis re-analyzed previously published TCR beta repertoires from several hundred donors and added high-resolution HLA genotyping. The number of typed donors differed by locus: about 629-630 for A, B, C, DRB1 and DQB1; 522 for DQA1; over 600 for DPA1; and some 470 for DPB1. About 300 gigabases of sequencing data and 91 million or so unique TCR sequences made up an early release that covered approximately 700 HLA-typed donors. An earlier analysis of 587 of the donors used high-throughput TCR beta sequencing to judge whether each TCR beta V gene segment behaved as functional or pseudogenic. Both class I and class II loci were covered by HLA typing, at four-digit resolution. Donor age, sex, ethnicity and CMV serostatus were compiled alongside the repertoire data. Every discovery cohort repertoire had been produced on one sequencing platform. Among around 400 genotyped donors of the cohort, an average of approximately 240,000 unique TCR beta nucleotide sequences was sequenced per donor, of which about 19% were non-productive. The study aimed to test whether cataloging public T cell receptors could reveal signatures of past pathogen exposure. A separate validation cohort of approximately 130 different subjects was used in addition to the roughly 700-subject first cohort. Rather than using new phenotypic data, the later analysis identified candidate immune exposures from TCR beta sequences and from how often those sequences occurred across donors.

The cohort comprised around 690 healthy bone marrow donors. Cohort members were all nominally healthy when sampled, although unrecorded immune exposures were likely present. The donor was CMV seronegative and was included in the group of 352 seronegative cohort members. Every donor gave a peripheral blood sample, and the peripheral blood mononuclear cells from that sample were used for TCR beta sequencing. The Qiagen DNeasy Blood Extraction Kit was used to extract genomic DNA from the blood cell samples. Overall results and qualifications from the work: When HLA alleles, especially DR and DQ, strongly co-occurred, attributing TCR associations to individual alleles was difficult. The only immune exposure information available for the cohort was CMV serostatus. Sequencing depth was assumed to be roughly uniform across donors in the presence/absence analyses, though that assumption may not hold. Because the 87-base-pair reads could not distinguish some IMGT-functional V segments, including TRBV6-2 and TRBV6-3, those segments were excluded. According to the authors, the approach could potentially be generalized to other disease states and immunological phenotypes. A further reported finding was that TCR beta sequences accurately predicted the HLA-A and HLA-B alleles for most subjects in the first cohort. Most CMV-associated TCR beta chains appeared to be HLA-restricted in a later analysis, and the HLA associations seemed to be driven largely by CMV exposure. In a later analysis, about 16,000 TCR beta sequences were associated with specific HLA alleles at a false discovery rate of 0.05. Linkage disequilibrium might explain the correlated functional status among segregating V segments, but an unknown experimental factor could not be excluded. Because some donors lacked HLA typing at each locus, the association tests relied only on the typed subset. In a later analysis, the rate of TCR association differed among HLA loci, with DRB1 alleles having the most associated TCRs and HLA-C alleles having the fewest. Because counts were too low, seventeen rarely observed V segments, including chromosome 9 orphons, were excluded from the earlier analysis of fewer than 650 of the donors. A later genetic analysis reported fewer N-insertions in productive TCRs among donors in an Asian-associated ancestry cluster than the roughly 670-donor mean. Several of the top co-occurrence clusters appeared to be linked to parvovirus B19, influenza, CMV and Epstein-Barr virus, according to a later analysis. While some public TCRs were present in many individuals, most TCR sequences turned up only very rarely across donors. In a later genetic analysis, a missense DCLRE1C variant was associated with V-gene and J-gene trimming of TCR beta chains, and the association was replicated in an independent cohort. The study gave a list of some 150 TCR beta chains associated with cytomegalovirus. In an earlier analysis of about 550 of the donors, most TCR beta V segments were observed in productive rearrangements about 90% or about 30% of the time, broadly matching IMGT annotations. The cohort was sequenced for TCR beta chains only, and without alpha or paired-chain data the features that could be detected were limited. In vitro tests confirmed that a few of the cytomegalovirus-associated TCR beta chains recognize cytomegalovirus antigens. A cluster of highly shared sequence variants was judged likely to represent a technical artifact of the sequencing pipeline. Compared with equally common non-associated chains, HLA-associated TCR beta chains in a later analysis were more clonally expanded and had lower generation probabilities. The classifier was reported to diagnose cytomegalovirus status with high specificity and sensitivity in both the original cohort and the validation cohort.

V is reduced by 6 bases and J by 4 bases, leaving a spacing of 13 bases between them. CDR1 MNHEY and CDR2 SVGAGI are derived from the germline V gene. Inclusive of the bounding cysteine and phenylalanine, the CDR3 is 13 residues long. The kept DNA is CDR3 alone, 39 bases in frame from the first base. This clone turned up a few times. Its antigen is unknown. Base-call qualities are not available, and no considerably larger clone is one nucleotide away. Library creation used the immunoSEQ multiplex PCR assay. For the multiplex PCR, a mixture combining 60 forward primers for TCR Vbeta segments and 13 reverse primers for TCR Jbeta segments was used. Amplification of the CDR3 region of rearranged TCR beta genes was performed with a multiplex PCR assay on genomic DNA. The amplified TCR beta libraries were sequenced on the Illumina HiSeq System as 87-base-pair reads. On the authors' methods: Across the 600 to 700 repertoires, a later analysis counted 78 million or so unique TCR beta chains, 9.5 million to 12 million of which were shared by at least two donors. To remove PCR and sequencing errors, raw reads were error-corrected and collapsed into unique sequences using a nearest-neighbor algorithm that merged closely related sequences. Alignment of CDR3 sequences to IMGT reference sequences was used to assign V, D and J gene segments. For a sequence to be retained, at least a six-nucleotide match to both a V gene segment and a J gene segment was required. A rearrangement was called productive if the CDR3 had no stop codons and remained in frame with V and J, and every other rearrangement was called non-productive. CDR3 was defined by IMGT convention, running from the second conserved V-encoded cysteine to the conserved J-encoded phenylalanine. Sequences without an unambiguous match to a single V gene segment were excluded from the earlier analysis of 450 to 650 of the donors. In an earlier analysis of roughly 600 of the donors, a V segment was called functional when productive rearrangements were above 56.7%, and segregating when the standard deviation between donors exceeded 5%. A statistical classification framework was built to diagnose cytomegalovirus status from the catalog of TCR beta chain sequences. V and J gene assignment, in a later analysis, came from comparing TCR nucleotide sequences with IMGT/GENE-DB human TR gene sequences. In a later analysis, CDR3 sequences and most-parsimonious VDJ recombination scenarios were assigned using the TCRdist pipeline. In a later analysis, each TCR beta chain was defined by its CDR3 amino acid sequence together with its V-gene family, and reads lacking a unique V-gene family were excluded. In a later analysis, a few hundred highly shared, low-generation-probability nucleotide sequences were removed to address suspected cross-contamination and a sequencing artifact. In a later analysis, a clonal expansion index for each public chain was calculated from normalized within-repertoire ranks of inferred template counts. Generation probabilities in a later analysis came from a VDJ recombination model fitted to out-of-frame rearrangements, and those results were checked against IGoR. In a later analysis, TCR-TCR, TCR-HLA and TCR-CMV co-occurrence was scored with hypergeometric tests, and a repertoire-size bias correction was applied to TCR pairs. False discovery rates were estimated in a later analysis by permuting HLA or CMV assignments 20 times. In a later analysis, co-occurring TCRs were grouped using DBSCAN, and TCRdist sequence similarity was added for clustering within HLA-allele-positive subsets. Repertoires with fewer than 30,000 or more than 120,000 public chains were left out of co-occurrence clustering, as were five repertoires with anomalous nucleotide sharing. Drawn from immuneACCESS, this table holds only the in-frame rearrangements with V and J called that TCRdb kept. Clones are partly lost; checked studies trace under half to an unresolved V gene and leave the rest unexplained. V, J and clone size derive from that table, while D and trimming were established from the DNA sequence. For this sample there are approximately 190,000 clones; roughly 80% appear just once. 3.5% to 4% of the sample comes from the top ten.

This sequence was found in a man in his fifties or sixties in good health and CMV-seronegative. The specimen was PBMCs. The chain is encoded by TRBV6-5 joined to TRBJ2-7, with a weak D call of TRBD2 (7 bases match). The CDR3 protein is CASRKQGGYEQYF. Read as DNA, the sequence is TGTGCCAGCAGGAAACAGGGAGGGTACGAGCAGTACTTC.